These T cell receptor beta chains were read from a single sample in a study of identifying expanded T cells in peripheral blood. Clones were sequenced by immunoSEQ multiplex PCR, and TCRdb holds only the in-frame ones, with some missing. The sample carries around 66,000 clones, approximately 87% recorded once. The sequenced sample consisted of blood. The receptors shown here come from a person between 18 and 75 years old in good health. Both conserved end residues are part of each CDR3. The D gene is left open where the match is weak. Only part of the rows carry a size: once, few, many, or a class if the clone is expanded.

>TRBV4-1|.|once|TRBJ2-2
CASSQGPGLNAGELFF
TGCGCCAGCAGCCAAGGCCCAGGTCTTAATGCCGGGGAGCTGTTTTTT
>TRBV20-1|TRBD2|once|TRBJ2-5
CSANRGELLYF
TGCAGTGCTAATCGGGGGGAGCTACTTTACTTC
>TRBV28|TRBD2|.|TRBJ2-2
CASRGSGGDSGELFF
TGTGCCAGCAGGGGAAGCGGGGGGGACTCCGGGGAGCTGTTTTTT
>TRBV14|.|once|TRBJ1-1
CASSSSVGEAFF
TGTGCCAGCAGTTCATCCGTGGGTGAAGCTTTCTTT
>TRBV19|TRBD1|.|TRBJ2-7
CASSISGQAYEQYF
TGTGCCAGTAGTATCTCCGGACAGGCCTACGAGCAGTACTTC
>TRBV29-1|TRBD1|.|TRBJ1-4
CSVLGGENEKLFF
TGCAGCGTTCTAGGGGGCGAGAATGAAAAACTGTTTTTT
>TRBV19|TRBD1|.|TRBJ2-1
CASSMMGQGVDEQFF
TGTGCCAGTAGTATGATGGGACAGGGGGTGGATGAGCAGTTCTTC
>TRBV15|TRBD1|once|TRBJ1-4
CAAGTALRNEKLFF
TGTGCCGCGGGGACAGCCCTTCGTAATGAAAAACTGTTTTTT
>TRBV28|TRBD1|.|TRBJ1-4
CAAQSTGQGYEKLFF
TGTGCCGCACAGTCTACGGGACAGGGCTATGAAAAACTGTTTTTT
>TRBV6-1|TRBD1|.|TRBJ2-2
CASSRQGDTGELFF
TGTGCCAGCAGCAGACAGGGAGACACCGGGGAGCTGTTTTTT
>TRBV2|.|.|TRBJ1-2
CASWVFSVDGYTF
TGTGCCAGCTGGGTCTTTTCGGTTGATGGCTACACCTTC
>TRBV5-1|TRBD1|.|TRBJ1-5
CASSLGVGTGYQPQHF
TGCGCCAGCAGCTTGGGAGTCGGGACAGGGTATCAGCCCCAGCATTTT
>TRBV18|.|.|TRBJ2-5
CASSGGTANQETQYF
TGTGCCAGCTCCGGGGGGACAGCGAACCAAGAGACCCAGTACTTC
>TRBV14|.|.|TRBJ2-3
CASSQATANTQYF
TGTGCCAGCAGCCAAGCCACGGCTAATACGCAGTATTTT
>TRBV5-5|.|.|TRBJ2-1
CASSLSRYNEQFF
TGTGCCAGCAGCTTGTCCAGGTACAATGAGCAGTTCTTC
>TRBV5-1|.|once|TRBJ2-1
CASSQGYNEQFF
TGCGCCAGCAGCCAGGGTTACAATGAGCAGTTCTTC
>TRBV29-1|TRBD2|.|TRBJ2-2
CSVLAGGNTGELFF
TGCAGCGTTCTAGCGGGGGGGAACACCGGGGAGCTGTTTTTT
>TRBV10-3|TRBD1|.|TRBJ1-5
CATQRTGGNQPQHF
TGTGCCACCCAAAGAACAGGGGGGAATCAGCCCCAGCATTTT
>TRBV6-6|.|.|TRBJ2-7
CASSYSETASYEQYF
TGTGCCAGCAGTTACTCTGAGACGGCTTCCTACGAGCAGTACTTC
>TRBV19|TRBD2|.|TRBJ2-5
CASSPSRAGGQETQYF
TGTGCCAGTAGCCCCTCCAGAGCGGGGGGCCAAGAGACCCAGTACTTC
>TRBV7-9|.|.|TRBJ2-1
CASRAPWGEQFF
TGTGCCAGCAGGGCTCCATGGGGTGAGCAGTTCTTC
>TRBV29-1|TRBD1|few|TRBJ1-2
CSVVGTGRYGYTF
TGCAGCGTGGTCGGGACAGGGCGTTATGGCTACACCTTC
>TRBV6-5|.|.|TRBJ2-7
CASRKDSEQYF
TGTGCCAGCAGAAAGGATTCCGAGCAGTACTTC
>TRBV5-1|TRBD1|.|TRBJ2-7
CASTTGGSYEQYF
TGCGCCAGCACGACAGGGGGGAGTTACGAGCAGTACTTC
>TRBV10-3|TRBD1|.|TRBJ2-1
CAISSGTANNNEQFF
TGTGCCATCAGCTCGGGGACAGCTAATAACAATGAGCAGTTCTTC
>TRBV19|.|.|TRBJ1-1
CASKWAESTEAFF
TGTGCCAGTAAGTGGGCTGAGAGCACTGAAGCTTTCTTT
>TRBV28|.|.|TRBJ2-7
CASSLSSEQYF
TGTGCCAGCAGTCTCAGCTCCGAGCAGTACTTC
>TRBV6-6|.|.|TRBJ2-7
CASSYHSSSYEQYF
TGTGCCAGCAGTTACCACAGTAGCTCCTACGAGCAGTACTTC
>TRBV10-2|.|.|TRBJ1-1
CASSEQLNTEAFF
TGCGCCAGCAGCGAACAGCTGAACACTGAAGCTTTCTTT
>TRBV4-3|.|.|TRBJ2-1
CASSQDRTGGLTSGFEQFF
TGCGCCAGCAGCCAAGATCGGACAGGGGGACTGACTAGCGGATTTGAGCAGTTCTTC
>TRBV6-5|.|.|TRBJ1-1
CASGRGLAFF
TGTGCCAGCGGAAGGGGTTTAGCTTTCTTT
>TRBV19|TRBD1|.|TRBJ2-5
CASSDRGAHGETQYF
TGTGCCAGTAGTGACAGGGGGGCGCATGGTGAGACCCAGTACTTC
>TRBV7-2|.|.|TRBJ2-7
CASSLSSSQPYEQYF
TGTGCCAGCAGCTTATCATCGAGTCAGCCCTACGAGCAGTACTTC
>TRBV15|.|.|TRBJ2-7
CATSRNTGAYEQYF
TGTGCCACCAGCAGAAATACAGGAGCCTACGAGCAGTACTTC
>TRBV6-5|.|.|TRBJ2-3
CASSYLTSDTQYF
TGTGCCAGCAGTTACCTTACATCAGATACGCAGTATTTT
>TRBV28|.|once|TRBJ2-2
CASSYQGRHTGELFF
TGTGCCAGCAGTTATCAGGGGCGCCACACCGGGGAGCTGTTTTTT
>TRBV7-2|TRBD1|.|TRBJ1-2
CASSPWTGNYGYTF
TGTGCCAGCAGCCCTTGGACAGGGAACTATGGCTACACCTTC
>TRBV6-6|TRBD1|.|TRBJ2-7
CASRPGQGSYEQYF
TGTGCCAGCAGACCGGGACAGGGCTCCTACGAGCAGTACTTC
>TRBV5-1|.|few|TRBJ2-7
CASSLAGANEQYF
TGCGCCAGCAGCTTGGCAGGGGCGAACGAGCAGTACTTC
>TRBV19|TRBD1|.|TRBJ1-3
CASSMGQLSGNTIYF
TGTGCCAGTAGTATGGGACAGCTCTCTGGAAACACCATATATTTT
>TRBV18|TRBD2|.|TRBJ2-7
CASSPSGGISYEQYF
TGTGCCAGCTCACCATCGGGGGGGATCTCCTACGAGCAGTACTTC
>TRBV10-3|TRBD1|.|TRBJ1-6
CATATGGEGSPLHF
TGTGCCACCGCGACAGGGGGCGAGGGTTCACCCCTCCACTTT
>TRBV5-1|TRBD1|few|TRBJ1-5
CASSRGTGGGQPQHF
TGCGCCAGCAGCAGAGGGACAGGGGGCGGGCAGCCCCAGCATTTT
>TRBV7-2|.|.|TRBJ2-7
CASSLALADYYEQYF
TGTGCCAGCAGCTTAGCACTAGCTGATTACTACGAGCAGTACTTC
>TRBV28|.|.|TRBJ2-2
CASSTIQGRGGTRELFF
TGTGCCAGCAGTACCATTCAGGGTCGAGGTGGGACCCGGGAGCTGTTTTTT
>TRBV5-1|.|few|TRBJ1-3
CASSPGLAGNTIYF
TGCGCCAGCAGCCCGGGACTGGCTGGAAACACCATATATTTT
>TRBV10-3|.|.|TRBJ1-1
CAISSSGLNTEAFF
TGTGCCATCAGCTCCTCTGGTTTGAACACTGAAGCTTTCTTT
>TRBV7-8|.|.|TRBJ2-7
CASSLSRLTYEQYF
TGTGCCAGCAGCTTATCGCGACTGACCTACGAGCAGTACTTC
>TRBV2|TRBD2|.|TRBJ2-3
CASSASGSTDTQYF
TGTGCCAGCAGCGCTAGCGGGAGCACAGATACGCAGTATTTT
>TRBV4-2|.|.|TRBJ2-7
CASSQERNAYEQYF
TGTGCCAGCAGCCAAGAAAGGAATGCCTACGAGCAGTACTTC
>TRBV7-2|TRBD2|.|TRBJ2-1
CALGTSGNEQFF
TGTGCCCTCGGGACTAGCGGCAATGAGCAGTTCTTC
>TRBV28|.|.|TRBJ1-1
CASSLRALMNTEAFF
TGTGCCAGCAGTTTGAGGGCATTGATGAACACTGAAGCTTTCTTT